The present entry profiles one TCR beta chain with its context. No antigen is known for it. V lost 4 bases, J lost 5 bases, and 9 bases lay in between. The CDR3 covers 13 residues. The V gene's germline CDR1 is MNHNY and CDR2 SVGAGI (reference sequence). The data are from a study of CD8+ T cells in alopecia areata. In the study overall: Tofacitinib therapy lasting 6 to 18 months was followed by 6 months off drug.

Study-level results: For lesional scalp, especially alopecia totalis/universalis, clonality was higher than in normal scalp.

Extracted from the samples, RNA was reverse transcribed into cDNA to serve as the sequencing template. Assay used: immunoSEQ multiplex PCR; TCRdb lists only in-frame clones, some missing. The data show approximately 180,000 clones, with more than 60% seen just once and more than 1.5% held by the top ten. The sample in question was CD4+ T cells sorted from blood, obtained at week 0. The sequence came from a human donor with alopecia areata. The J gene is TRBJ2-1, the V gene TRBV6-6; D uncertain. The CDR3 spells CASSLWRDNEQFF. The CDR3 nucleotides read TGTGCCAGCAGTTTATGGCGAGACAATGAGCAGTTCTTC.